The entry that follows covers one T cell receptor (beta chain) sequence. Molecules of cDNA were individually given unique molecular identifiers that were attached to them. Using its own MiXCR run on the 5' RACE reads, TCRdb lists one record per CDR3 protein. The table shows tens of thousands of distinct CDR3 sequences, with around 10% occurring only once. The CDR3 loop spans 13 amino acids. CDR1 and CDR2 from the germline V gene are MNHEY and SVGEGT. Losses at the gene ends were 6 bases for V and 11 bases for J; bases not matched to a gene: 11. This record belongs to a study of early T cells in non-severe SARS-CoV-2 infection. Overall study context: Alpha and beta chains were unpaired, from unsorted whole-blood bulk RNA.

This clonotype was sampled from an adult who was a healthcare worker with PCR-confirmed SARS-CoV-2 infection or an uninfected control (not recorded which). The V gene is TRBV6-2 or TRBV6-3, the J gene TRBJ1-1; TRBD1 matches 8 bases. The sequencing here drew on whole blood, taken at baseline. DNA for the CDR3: TGTGCCAGCAGCTTTACAGGGGGGCGGATGGCTTTCTTT. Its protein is CASSFTGGRMAFF.